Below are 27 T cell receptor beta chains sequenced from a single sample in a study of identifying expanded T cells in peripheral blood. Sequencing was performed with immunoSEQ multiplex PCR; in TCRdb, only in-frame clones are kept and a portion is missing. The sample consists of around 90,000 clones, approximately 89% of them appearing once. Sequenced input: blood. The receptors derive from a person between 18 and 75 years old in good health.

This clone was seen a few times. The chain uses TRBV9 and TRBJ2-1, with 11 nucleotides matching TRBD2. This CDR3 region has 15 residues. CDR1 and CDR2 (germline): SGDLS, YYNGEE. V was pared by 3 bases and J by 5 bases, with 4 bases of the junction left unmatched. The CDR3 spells CASSASGGPHNEQFF. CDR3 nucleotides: TGTGCCAGCAGCGCTAGCGGGGGGCCTCACAATGAGCAGTTCTTC.

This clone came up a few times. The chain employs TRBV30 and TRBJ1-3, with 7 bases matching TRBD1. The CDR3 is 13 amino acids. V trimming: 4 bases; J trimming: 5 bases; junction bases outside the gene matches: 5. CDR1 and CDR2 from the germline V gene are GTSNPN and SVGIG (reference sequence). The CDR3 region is CAWTKGARNTIYF. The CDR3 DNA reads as TGTGCCTGGACTAAGGGGGCTCGAAACACCATATATTTT.

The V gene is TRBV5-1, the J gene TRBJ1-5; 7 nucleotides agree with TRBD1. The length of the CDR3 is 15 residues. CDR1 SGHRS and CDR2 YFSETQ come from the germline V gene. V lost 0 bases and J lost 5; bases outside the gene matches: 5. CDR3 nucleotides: TGCGCCAGCAGCTTGGAGACAGGGTCCCATCAGCCCCAGCATTTT. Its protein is CASSLETGSHQPQHF.

CDR3 in DNA: TGTGCCAGCAGCTTAGGGGGATCCTACAATGAGCAGTTCTTC. It yields the protein CASSLGGSYNEQFF. The chain has TRBV11-3 and TRBJ2-1; no definite D call. The length of the CDR3 is 14 residues. Trimming removed 1 base at V and 1 base at J, with 5 bases between. Germline V gives CDR1 SGHNT, CDR2 YENEEA. Supplemented by reference TRBV11-3 and TRBJ2-1, the full variable domain reads EAGVVQSPRYKIIEKKQPVAFWCNPISGHNTLYWYLQNLGQGPELLIRYENEEAVDDSQLPKDRFSAERLKGVDSTLKIQPAELGDSAVYLCASSLGGSYNEQFFGPGTRLTVL.

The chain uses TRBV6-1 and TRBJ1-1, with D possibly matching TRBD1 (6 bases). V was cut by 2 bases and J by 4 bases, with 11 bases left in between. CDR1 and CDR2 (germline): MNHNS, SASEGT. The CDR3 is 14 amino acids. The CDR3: CASSEIGGSTEAFF. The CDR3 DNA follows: TGTGCCAGCAGTGAAATAGGGGGGAGCACTGAAGCTTTCTTT.

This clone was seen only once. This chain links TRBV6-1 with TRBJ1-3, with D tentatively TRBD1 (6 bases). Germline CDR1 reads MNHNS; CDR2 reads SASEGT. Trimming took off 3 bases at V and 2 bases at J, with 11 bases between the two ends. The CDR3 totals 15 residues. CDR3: CASSDLRDTGNTIYF. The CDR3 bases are TGTGCCAGCAGTGATCTCCGGGACACTGGAAACACCATATATTTT.

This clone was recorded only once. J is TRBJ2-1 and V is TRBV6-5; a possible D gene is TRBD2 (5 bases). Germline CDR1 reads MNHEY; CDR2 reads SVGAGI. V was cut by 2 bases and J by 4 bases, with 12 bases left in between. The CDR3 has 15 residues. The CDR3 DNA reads TGTGCCAGCAGTTACCAGCGATCGGGGTACAATGAGCAGTTCTTC. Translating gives CASSYQRSGYNEQFF.

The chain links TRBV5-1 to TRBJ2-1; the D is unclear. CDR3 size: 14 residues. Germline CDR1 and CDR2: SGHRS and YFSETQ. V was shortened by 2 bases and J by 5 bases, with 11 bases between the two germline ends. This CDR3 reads CASSFRQANNEQFF. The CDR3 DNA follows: TGCGCCAGCAGCTTCAGGCAGGCGAACAATGAGCAGTTCTTC.

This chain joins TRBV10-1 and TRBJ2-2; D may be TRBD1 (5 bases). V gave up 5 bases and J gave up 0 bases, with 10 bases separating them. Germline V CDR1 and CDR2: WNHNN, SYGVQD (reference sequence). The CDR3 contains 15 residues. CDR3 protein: CASSRQLPNTGELFF. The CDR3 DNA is TGCGCCAGCAGTCGACAGCTACCGAACACCGGGGAGCTGTTTTTT.

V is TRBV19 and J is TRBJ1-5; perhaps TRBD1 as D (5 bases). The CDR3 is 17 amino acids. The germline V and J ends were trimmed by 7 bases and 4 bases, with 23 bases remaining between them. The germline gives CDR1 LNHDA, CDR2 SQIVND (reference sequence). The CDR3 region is CASTMGLPGQTNQPQHF. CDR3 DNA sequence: TGTGCCAGTACCATGGGGCTTCCAGGGCAGACAAATCAGCCCCAGCATTTT. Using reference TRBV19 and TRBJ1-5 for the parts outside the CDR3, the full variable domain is DGGITQSPKYLFRKEGQNVTLSCEQNLNHDAMYWYRQDPGQGLRLIYYSQIVNDFQKGDIAEGYSVSREKKESFPLTVTSAQKNPTAFYLCASTMGLPGQTNQPQHFGDGTRLSIL.

The DNA for the CDR3 is TGTGCCTGGAGCATACTAGGAACTAATGAGCAGTTCTTC. This encodes CAWSILGTNEQFF. V is TRBV30 and J is TRBJ2-1; perhaps TRBD2 as D (5 bases). The CDR3 spans 13 residues. CDR1 and CDR2 from the germline V gene are GTSNPN and SVGIG (reference sequence). V was clipped by 3 bases and J by 7 bases, with 13 bases between them.

CDR3 in amino acids: CASRLARRPTSGSYNEQFF. Here the CDR3 DNA reads TGTGCAAGTCGCTTAGCACGTCGCCCGACTAGCGGTTCCTACAATGAGCAGTTCTTC. The rearrangement joins TRBV12-2 to TRBJ2-1; TRBD2 is the table's D call and was not checked against the DNA. TRBV12-2 is listed as a pseudogene. This CDR3 contains 19 residues.

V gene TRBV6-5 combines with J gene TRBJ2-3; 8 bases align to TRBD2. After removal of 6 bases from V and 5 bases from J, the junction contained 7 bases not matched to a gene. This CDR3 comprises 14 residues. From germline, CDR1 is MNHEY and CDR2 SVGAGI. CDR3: CASRRGLGEDTQYF. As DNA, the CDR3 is TGTGCCAGCAGACGGGGACTAGGGGAAGATACGCAGTATTTT.

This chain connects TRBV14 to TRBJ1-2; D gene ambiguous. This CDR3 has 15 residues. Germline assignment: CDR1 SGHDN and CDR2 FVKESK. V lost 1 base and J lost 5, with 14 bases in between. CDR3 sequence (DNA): TGTGCCAGCAGCCAAGCCCGCGGAGTACAATATGGCTACACCTTC. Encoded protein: CASSQARGVQYGYTF.

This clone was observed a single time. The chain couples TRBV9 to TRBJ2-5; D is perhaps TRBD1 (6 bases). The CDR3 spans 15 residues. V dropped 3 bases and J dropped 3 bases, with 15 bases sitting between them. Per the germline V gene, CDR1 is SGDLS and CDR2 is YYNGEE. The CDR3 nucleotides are TGTGCCAGCAGCGGTGATTCCAGGGGTAAAGAGACCCAGTACTTC. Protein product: CASSGDSRGKETQYF.

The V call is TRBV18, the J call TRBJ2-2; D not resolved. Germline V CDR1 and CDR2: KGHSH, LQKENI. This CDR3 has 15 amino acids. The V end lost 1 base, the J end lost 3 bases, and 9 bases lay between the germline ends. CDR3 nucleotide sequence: TGTGCCAGCTCACCACAACAGAGCCACACCGGGGAGCTGTTTTTT. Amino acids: CASSPQQSHTGELFF. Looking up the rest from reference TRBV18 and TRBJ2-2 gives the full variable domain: NAGVMQNPRHLVRRRGQEARLRCSPMKGHSHVYWYRQLPEEGLKFMVYLQKENIIDESGMPKERFSAEFPKEGPSILRIQQVVRGDSAAYFCASSPQQSHTGELFFGEGSRLTVL.

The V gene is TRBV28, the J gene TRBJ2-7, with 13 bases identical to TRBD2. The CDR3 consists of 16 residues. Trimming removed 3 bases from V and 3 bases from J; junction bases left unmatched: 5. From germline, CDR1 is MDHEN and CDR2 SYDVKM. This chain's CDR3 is CASSFRTSGSFYEQYF. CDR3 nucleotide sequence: TGTGCCAGCAGTTTCAGGACTAGCGGGAGTTTCTACGAGCAGTACTTC. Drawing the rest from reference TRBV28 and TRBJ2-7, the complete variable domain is DVKVTQSSRYLVKRTGEKVFLECVQDMDHENMFWYRQDPGLGLRLIYFSYDVKMKEKGDIPEGYSVSREKKERFSLILESASTNQTSMYLCASSFRTSGSFYEQYFGPGTRLTVT.

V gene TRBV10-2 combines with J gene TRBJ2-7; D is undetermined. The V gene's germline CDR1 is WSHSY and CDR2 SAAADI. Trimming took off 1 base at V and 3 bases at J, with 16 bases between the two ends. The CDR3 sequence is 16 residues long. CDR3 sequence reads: CASSEFVAELFYEQYF. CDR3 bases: TGCGCCAGCAGTGAGTTCGTGGCAGAGTTGTTCTACGAGCAGTACTTC.

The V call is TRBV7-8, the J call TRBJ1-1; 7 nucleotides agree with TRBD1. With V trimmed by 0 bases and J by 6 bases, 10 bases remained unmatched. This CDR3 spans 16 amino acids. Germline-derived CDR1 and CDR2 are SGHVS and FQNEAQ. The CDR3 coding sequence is TGTGCCAGCAGCTTAGCACGACAGGGTCGGGTGGCTGAAGCTTTCTTT. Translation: CASSLARQGRVAEAFF.

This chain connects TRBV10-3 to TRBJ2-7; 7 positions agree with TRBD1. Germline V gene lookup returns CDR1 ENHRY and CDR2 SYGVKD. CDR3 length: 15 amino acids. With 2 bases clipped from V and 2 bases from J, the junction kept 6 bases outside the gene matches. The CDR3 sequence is CAISERTGVAYEQYF. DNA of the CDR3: TGTGCCATCAGTGAGAGGACAGGCGTCGCCTACGAGCAGTACTTC.

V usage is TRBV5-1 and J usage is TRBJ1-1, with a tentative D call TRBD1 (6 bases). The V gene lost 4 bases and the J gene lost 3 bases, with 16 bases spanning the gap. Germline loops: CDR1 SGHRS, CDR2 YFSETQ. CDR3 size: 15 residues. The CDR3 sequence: CASSRNRVVDTEAFF. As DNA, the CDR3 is TGCGCCAGCAGCAGGAACAGGGTTGTCGACACTGAAGCTTTCTTT.

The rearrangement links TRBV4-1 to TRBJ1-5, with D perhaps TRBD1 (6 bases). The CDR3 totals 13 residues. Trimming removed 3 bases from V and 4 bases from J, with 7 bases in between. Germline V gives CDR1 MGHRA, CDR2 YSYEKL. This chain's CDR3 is CASSHQGNQPQHF. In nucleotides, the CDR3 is TGCGCCAGCAGCCATCAGGGGAATCAGCCCCAGCATTTT.

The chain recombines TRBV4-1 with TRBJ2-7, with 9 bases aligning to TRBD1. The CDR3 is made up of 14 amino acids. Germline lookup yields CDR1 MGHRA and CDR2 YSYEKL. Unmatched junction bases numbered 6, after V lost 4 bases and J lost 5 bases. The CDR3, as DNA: TGCGCCAGCAGCCCAGGGGACAGGGTGGACGAGCAGTACTTC. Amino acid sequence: CASSPGDRVDEQYF.

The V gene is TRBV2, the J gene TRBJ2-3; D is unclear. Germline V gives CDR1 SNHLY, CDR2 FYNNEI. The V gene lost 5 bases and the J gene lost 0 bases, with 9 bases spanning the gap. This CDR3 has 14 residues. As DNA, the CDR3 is TGTGCCAGCAGTATAGGCCTTAGCACAGATACGCAGTATTTT. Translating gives CASSIGLSTDTQYF.

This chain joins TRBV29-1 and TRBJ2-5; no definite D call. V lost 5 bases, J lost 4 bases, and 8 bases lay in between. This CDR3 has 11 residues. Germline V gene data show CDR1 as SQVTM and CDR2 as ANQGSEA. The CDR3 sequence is CSVHIGETQYF. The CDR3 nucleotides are TGCAGCGTTCATATCGGAGAGACCCAGTACTTC.

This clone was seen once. CDR3 sequence (DNA): TGTGCCAGTAGCCCCGACAGGTCCGAAGAGACCCAGTACTTC. Amino acid sequence: CASSPDRSEETQYF. J is TRBJ2-5 and V is TRBV19, with a possible D match to TRBD1 (6 bases). CDR3 size: 14 residues. Germline assignment: CDR1 LNHDA and CDR2 SQIVND (reference sequence). V lost 6 bases, J lost 3 bases, and 14 bases lay in between.

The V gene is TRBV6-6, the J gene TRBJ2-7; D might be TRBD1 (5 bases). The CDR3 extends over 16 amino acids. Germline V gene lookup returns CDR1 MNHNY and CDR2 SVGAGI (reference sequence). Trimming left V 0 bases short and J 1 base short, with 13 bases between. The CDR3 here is CASSYSQGPTSYEQYF. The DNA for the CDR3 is TGTGCCAGCAGTTACTCTCAGGGCCCCACTTCCTACGAGCAGTACTTC.